The 5 T cell receptor beta chains below all came from one sample that was sequenced in a study of blood T cell repertoires in COVID-19. Clones were read by immunoSEQ multiplex PCR, and TCRdb kept only the in-frame ones, dropping some. There are about 100,000 clones in the sample; just over 85% occur only once, and about 5% lies in the top ten. Sequencing was performed on peripheral blood. All receptors come from a human donor in a cohort sampled during active COVID-19.

A single count supports this clone. The chain couples TRBV7-2 to TRBJ2-1; the D is unclear. This CDR3 has 15 amino acids. From germline, CDR1 is SGHTA and CDR2 FQGNSA. V was cut by 1 base and J by 7 bases, with 14 bases left in between. The CDR3 loop reads CASSLGHLALNEQFF. The CDR3 DNA follows: TGTGCCAGCAGCTTAGGGCACCTCGCCCTTAATGAGCAGTTCTTC. The full variable domain, completed using reference TRBV7-2 and TRBJ2-1, is GAGVSQSPSNKVTEKGKDVELRCDPISGHTALYWYRQSLGQGLEFLIYFQGNSAPDKSGLPSDRFSAERTGGSVSTLTIQRTQQEDSAVYLCASSLGHLALNEQFFGPGTRLTVL.

This clone has only one observation. CDR3 protein: CASSVGQGAFTEAFF. CDR3 nucleotide sequence: TGTGCCAGCAGCGTCGGACAGGGGGCTTTCACTGAAGCTTTCTTT. The chain recombines TRBV7-9 with TRBJ1-1, with 11 bases fitting TRBD1. V lost 5 bases, J lost 4 bases, and 6 bases stayed unmatched. The CDR3 sequence is 15 residues long. The germline V gene has CDR1 SEHNR and CDR2 FQNEAQ (reference sequence).

This clone was observed once. V usage is TRBV11-2 and J usage is TRBJ2-7, with D possibly being TRBD2 (5 bases). CDR1 SGHAT and CDR2 FQNNGV come from the germline V gene. CDR3 length: 13 residues. Trimming shortened V by 8 bases and J by 2 bases, and 13 bases separated the two germline ends. Written as DNA, the CDR3 is TGTGCCAGCCGCAACGCGGGTACCTACGAGCAGTACTTC. Amino acid sequence: CASRNAGTYEQYF.

V gene TRBV19 combines with J gene TRBJ2-7; TRBD1 might be the D (6 bases). The length of the CDR3 is 14 residues. In germline, CDR1 is LNHDA, CDR2 SQIVND (reference sequence). Trimming left V 5 bases short and J 0 bases short, with 11 bases between. CDR3 sequence: CASSPRTDSYEQYF. The DNA for the CDR3 is TGTGCCAGTAGTCCGAGGACAGACTCCTACGAGCAGTACTTC. Together with reference TRBV19 and TRBJ2-7, the CDR3 gives the full variable domain: DGGITQSPKYLFRKEGQNVTLSCEQNLNHDAMYWYRQDPGQGLRLIYYSQIVNDFQKGDIAEGYSVSREKKESFPLTVTSAQKNPTAFYLCASSPRTDSYEQYFGPGTRLTVT.

The chain employs TRBV28 and TRBJ1-2, with TRBD1 as a possible D gene (6 bases). The CDR3 spans 13 residues. V lost 6 bases and J lost 4, with 12 bases in between. Per the germline V gene, CDR1 is MDHEN and CDR2 is SYDVKM. The CDR3 sequence is CASREGVAYGYTF. CDR3 in DNA: TGTGCCAGCAGAGAGGGGGTAGCCTATGGCTACACCTTC.